The rows below give T cell receptor beta chains drawn from one sample of a study of Graves' ophthalmopathy and Graves' hyperthyroidism. MiXCR was run by TCRdb on the multiplex PCR reads, yielding one entry per CDR3 protein. The sample has 300,000 to 450,000 distinct CDR3 sequences; about a sixth are singletons. Sequenced: peripheral blood. The source is an adult woman with stable Graves' hyperthyroidism. The CDR3 runs from the conserved cysteine through the conserved F or W. The D gene is left open where the match is weak. For some rows the clone size is stated as once, few or many, or as a class when expanded; others skip it.

>many|TRBV6-2/TRBV6-3|TRBJ1-6|.
TGTGCCAGCAGTTACGTGTTCCGGACCAATTCACCCCTCCACTTT
CASSYVFRTNSPLHF
>many|TRBV6-2/TRBV6-3|TRBJ2-7|.
TGTGCCAGCAGACTAGGGACGGGCGAGCAGTACTTC
CASRLGTGEQYF
>many|TRBV18|TRBJ2-7|.
TGTGCCAGCTCACCACCAAGCGGAGGATCCTACGAGCAGTACTTC
CASSPPSGGSYEQYF
>many|TRBV29-1|TRBJ2-7|.
TGCAGCGGGTCTCCTTCCGGGCGTAGCGGCTACGAGCAGTACTTC
CSGSPSGRSGYEQYF
>.|TRBV20-1|TRBJ2-7|.
TGCAGTGCTAGAGAGGACGCCGGCGTCTACGAGCAGTACTTC
CSAREDAGVYEQYF
>many|TRBV7-2|TRBJ2-7|.
TGTGCCAGCAGCATTCTCGGGACAACACCCTACGAGCAGTACTTC
CASSILGTTPYEQYF
>.|TRBV2|TRBJ2-2|TRBD2
TGTGCCAGCGAAGCTAGCGGGAGGACGAACACCGGGGAGCTGTTTTTT
CASEASGRTNTGELFF
>many|TRBV6-1|TRBJ2-7|.
TGTGCCAGCAGTGCCAAGGGGGGGCGGGGGTCCTACGAGCAGTACTTC
CASSAKGGRGSYEQYF
>.|TRBV7-2|TRBJ2-7|TRBD2
TGTGCCAGCAGCTTAGGGTGGGGACTAGCGGGGTACGAGCAGTACTTC
CASSLGWGLAGYEQYF
>.|TRBV12-3/TRBV12-4|TRBJ2-7|TRBD2
TGTGCCAGCAGCCCCGGGACTACACGGGAGCAGTACTTC
CASSPGTTREQYF
>many|TRBV5-1|TRBJ2-2|TRBD2
TGCGCCAGCAGCTTGGATAGCGGGAGGATCGGCGGGGAGCTGTTTTTT
CASSLDSGRIGGELFF
>many|TRBV9|TRBJ2-5|.
TGTGCCAGCAGCGTCAGGGCCCAAGAGACCCAGTACTTC
CASSVRAQETQYF
>many|TRBV7-9|TRBJ2-6|.
TGTGCCAGCAGCCCAAACTCTGGGGCCAACGTCCTGACTTTC
CASSPNSGANVLTF
>.|TRBV15|TRBJ2-2|.
TGTGCCACCAGCAGCAGGGCCGGGGAGCTGTTTTTT
CATSSRAGELFF
>few|TRBV5-1|TRBJ2-4|.
.
CASSLEWGGGTKNIKYF
>many|TRBV27|TRBJ2-7|TRBD2
TGTGCCAGCAGTTTAAGCGGGAGGGCCCTCTACGAGCAGTACTTC
CASSLSGRALYEQYF
>once|TRBV6-2/TRBV6-3|TRBJ2-5|.
TGTGCCAGCAGCTTGGGACTGGGGTTCCAAGAGACCCAGTACTTC
CASSLGLGFQETQYF
>many|TRBV25-1|TRBJ2-5|.
TGTGCCAGCAGTGACACGCTGTTGCTTGGAGAGACCCAGTACTTC
CASSDTLLLGETQYF
>many|TRBV5-1|TRBJ2-7|TRBD2
TGCGCCAGCAGCTTGCGCGGGAGGGCCAACGAGCAGTACTTC
CASSLRGRANEQYF
>many|TRBV14|TRBJ2-7|.
TGTGCCAGCAGTTCCAGGGCCAGGTACGAGCAGTACTTC
CASSSRARYEQYF
>.|TRBV15|TRBJ2-7|TRBD2
TGTGCCACCAGCAGGGCGGGGGACTCCTACGAGCAGTACTTC
CATSRAGDSYEQYF
>many|TRBV9|TRBJ2-5|.
TGTGCCAGCAGCGTAGGAGGGGTTTTAAGGTTGGGGGAGACCCAGTACTTC
CASSVGGVLRLGETQYF
>many|TRBV6-2/TRBV6-3|TRBJ2-2|TRBD2
TGTGCCAGCAGCGCCAGACTAGCGGGAGGGCCTTGGGACACCGGGGAGCTGTTTTTT
CASSARLAGGPWDTGELFF
>many|TRBV6-5|TRBJ2-5|.
TGTGCCAGCAGTTACCCTAGTCTTGGAGAGACCCAGTACTTC
CASSYPSLGETQYF
>.|TRBV12-3/TRBV12-4|TRBJ2-5|TRBD1
TGTGCCAGCAGTTTCCTGGGACAGGGGGTGATAGAGACCCAGTACTTC
CASSFLGQGVIETQYF
>many|TRBV12-3/TRBV12-4|TRBJ2-7|.
TGTGCCAGCAGTCTGGGGACACCTATAACCTACGAGCAGTACTTC
CASSLGTPITYEQYF
>many|TRBV6-1|TRBJ2-7|TRBD1
TGTGCCAGCAGTCTGGGACAGGGAGTTCTCTACGAGCAGTACTTC
CASSLGQGVLYEQYF
>many|TRBV12-5|TRBJ1-1|.
TGTGCTAGTGGTCGGGACACCTTCACTGAAGCTTTCTTT
CASGRDTFTEAFF
>.|TRBV11-1|TRBJ1-2|.
TGTGCCAGCAGCTTAGACTCCCGCTTGTTCAGGGCGTACTATGGTTACACCTTC
CASSLDSRLFRAYYGYTF
>.|TRBV3-1|TRBJ1-2|.
TGTGCCAGCAGCCGTACAGGGATAGGTATATATGGCTACACCTTC
CASSRTGIGIYGYTF
>many|TRBV12-5|TRBJ1-1|.
TGTGCTAGTGGTTTGCGGCGGGGGGGCCCGAACACTGAAGCTTTCTTT
CASGLRRGGPNTEAFF
>many|TRBV10-3|TRBJ2-5|TRBD1
TGTGCCATCAGTGATGGACAGGAAGAGACCCAGTACTTC
CAISDGQEETQYF
>many|TRBV6-5|TRBJ1-1|TRBD1
TGTGCCAGCAGTTACGGGGACAGGGGTTCGGCTGAAGCTTTCTTT
CASSYGDRGSAEAFF
>many|TRBV12-3/TRBV12-4|TRBJ2-7|.
TGTGCCAGCAGTTCATCCGCCTACGAGCAGTACTTC
CASSSSAYEQYF
>many|TRBV15|TRBJ1-6|TRBD1
TGTGCCACCAGCACGGGACAGACTGGTTCACCCCTCCACTTT
CATSTGQTGSPLHF
>.|TRBV18|TRBJ2-1|TRBD1
TGTGCCAGCTCCCTTACAGGGGGCTCCTACAATGAGCAGTTCTTC
CASSLTGGSYNEQFF
>.|TRBV30|TRBJ1-3|.
TGTGCCTTAAAATTTCAGACCTCTGGAAACACCATATATTTT
CALKFQTSGNTIYF
>many|TRBV27|TRBJ1-1|TRBD1
TGTGCCACACGGACAGGTCCCATGAACACTGAAGCTTTCTTT
CATRTGPMNTEAFF
>many|TRBV5-4|TRBJ2-2|TRBD2
TGTGCCAGCAGCTTGGGGCGACTAGCGACCGGGGAGCTGTTTTTT
CASSLGRLATGELFF
>many|TRBV10-1|TRBJ1-1|TRBD1
TGCGCCAGCAGAAAGACAGGGGAAACTGAAGCTTTCTTT
CASRKTGETEAFF
>many|TRBV5-1|TRBJ2-7|TRBD1
TGCGCCAGCAGCTTGAATTCGGACAGGGACTACGAGCAGTACTTC
CASSLNSDRDYEQYF
>.|TRBV12-3/TRBV12-4|TRBJ1-1|.
TGTGCCAGCAGTTTAGCGTTGTCAGTTTTGAACACTGAAGCTTTCTTT
CASSLALSVLNTEAFF
>many|TRBV6-2/TRBV6-3|TRBJ1-5|.
TGTGCCAGCAGTTATGCTACAGGGAGCAATCAGCCCCAGCATTTT
CASSYATGSNQPQHF
>many|TRBV30|TRBJ2-7|.
TGTGCCTGGAGTGGAGCTATCGAGCAGTACTTC
CAWSGAIEQYF
>many|TRBV27|TRBJ2-2|.
TGTGCCAGCAGTTTATCGGCCGCCGGAGCGAACACCGGGGAGCTGTTTTTT
CASSLSAAGANTGELFF
>.|TRBV20-1|TRBJ2-7|TRBD2
TGCAGTGCTCCTCAGGGGACTAGCGGGTACGAGCAGTACTTC
CSAPQGTSGYEQYF
>many|TRBV5-1|TRBJ1-2|TRBD1
TGCGCCAGCAGCCGCCACGACAGGGATGGCTACACCTTC
CASSRHDRDGYTF
>many|TRBV6-2/TRBV6-3|TRBJ2-2|.
TGTGCCAGCGAACAGATCAGGGATAACACCGGGGAGCTGTTTTTT
CASEQIRDNTGELFF
>few|TRBV20-1|TRBJ2-4|.
TGCAGTGCTAGAACTGGGGCCAAAAACATTCAGTACTTC
CSARTGAKNIQYF
>many|TRBV20-1|TRBJ2-7|TRBD1
TGCAGTGCAACGACAGGGGCTGAGTTGGAGCAGTACTTC
CSATTGAELEQYF
>many|TRBV7-2|TRBJ1-2|.
TGTGCCAGCAGCCCCCTCGGGGTAGGCTATGGCTACACCTTC
CASSPLGVGYGYTF
>many|TRBV6-1|TRBJ2-7|.
TGTGCCAGCAGTGAATTTACCCAGACTCTGGGTCTCGACGAGCAGTACTTC
CASSEFTQTLGLDEQYF
>.|TRBV3-1|TRBJ2-2|.
TGTGCCAGCAGCCAGCAAGGGCTCTACACCGGGGAGCTGTTTTTT
CASSQQGLYTGELFF
>many|TRBV12-3/TRBV12-4|TRBJ1-2|.
TGTGCCAGCAGTTTTGGTGCGGGGTATGGCTACACCTTC
CASSFGAGYGYTF
>many|TRBV27|TRBJ2-7|.
TGTGCCAGCAGTTTCGCGGGGCTCCTCTACGAGCAGTACTTC
CASSFAGLLYEQYF